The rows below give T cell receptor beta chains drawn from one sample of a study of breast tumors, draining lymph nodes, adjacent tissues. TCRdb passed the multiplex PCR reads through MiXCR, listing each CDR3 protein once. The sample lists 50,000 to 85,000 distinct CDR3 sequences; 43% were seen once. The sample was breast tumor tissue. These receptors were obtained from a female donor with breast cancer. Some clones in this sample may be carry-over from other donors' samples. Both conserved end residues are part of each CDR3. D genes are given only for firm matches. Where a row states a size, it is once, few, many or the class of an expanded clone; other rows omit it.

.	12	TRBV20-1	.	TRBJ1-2	TGCAGTGCTAGGGATATCAACTATGGCTTCACCTTC	CSARDINYGFTF
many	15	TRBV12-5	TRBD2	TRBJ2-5	TGTGCTAGTGGTTTGTGGGCGGGGGGGCTGCAGACCCAGTACTTC	CASGLWAGGLQTQYF
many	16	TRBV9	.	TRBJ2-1	TGTGCCAGCAGCGTAAAGGCGGGGCGCTCCTACAATGAGCAGTTCTTC	CASSVKAGRSYNEQFF
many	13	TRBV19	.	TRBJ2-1	TGTGCCAGTAGTTACCGGGATAACAATGAGCAGTTCTTC	CASSYRDNNEQFF
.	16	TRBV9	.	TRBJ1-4	TGTGCCAGCAGCCTAACAGGCACCGGGGCTGGAGAAACACTGTTTTTT	CASSLTGTGAGETLFF
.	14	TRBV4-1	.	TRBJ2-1	TGCGCCAGCAGCGCTCTGGGGTCAACGGGTGAGCAGTTCTTC	CASSALGSTGEQFF
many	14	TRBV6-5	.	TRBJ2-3	TGTGCCAGCAGTATGGGGCAGGCCACAGATACGCAGTATTTT	CASSMGQATDTQYF
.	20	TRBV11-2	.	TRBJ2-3	TGTGCCAGCAGCTTCCTCGACAATGTGCGGGACAAAGGGTGGACAGATACGCAGTATTTT	CASSFLDNVRDKGWTDTQYF
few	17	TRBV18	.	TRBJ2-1	TGTGCCAGCTCACCCCGACTAGGGAACCTCCAGGACAATGAGCAGTTCTTC	CASSPRLGNLQDNEQFF
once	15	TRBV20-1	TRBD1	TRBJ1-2	TGCAGTGTAGCCCGAGGGACAGGGGCCGGGAATGGCTACACCTTC	CSVARGTGAGNGYTF
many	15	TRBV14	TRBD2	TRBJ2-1	TGTGCCAGCAGCCCCGGGACTAGCGTAGACAATGAGCAGTTCTTC	CASSPGTSVDNEQFF